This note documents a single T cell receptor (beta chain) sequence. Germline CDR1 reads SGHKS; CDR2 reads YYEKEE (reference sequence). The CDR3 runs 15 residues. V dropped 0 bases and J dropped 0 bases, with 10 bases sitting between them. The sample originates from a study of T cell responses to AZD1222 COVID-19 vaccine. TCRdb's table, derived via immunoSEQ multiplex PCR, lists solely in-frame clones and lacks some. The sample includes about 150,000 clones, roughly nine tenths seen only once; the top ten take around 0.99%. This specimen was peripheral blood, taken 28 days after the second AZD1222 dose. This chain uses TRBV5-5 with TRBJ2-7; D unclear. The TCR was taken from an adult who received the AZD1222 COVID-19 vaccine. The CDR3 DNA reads TGTGCCAGCAGCTTGGTGGTGGGGAACTCCTACGAGCAGTACTTC. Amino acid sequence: CASSLVVGNSYEQYF.